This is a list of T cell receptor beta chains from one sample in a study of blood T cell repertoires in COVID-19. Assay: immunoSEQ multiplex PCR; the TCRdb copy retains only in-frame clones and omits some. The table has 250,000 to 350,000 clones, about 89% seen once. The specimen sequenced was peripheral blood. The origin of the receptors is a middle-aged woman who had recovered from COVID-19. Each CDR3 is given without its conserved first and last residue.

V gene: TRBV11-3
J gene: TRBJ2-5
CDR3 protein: ASSRTSGEQVPRETQY

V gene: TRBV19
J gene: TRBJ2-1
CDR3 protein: ASSIGPGTSRDEQF

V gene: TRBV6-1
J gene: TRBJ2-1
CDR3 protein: ASSEGTGSYNEQF

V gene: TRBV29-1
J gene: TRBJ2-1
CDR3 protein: SVGRMGHNEQF

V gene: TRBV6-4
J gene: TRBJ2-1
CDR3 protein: ASSAKQGGSYNEQF

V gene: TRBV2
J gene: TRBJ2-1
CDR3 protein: ASSDYSGRANSAYNEQF

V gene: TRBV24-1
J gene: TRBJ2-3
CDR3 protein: ATSDRRLVDTQY

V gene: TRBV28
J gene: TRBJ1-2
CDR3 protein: ASSFGTGAPYGYT

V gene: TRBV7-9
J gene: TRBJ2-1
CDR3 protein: ASSLADRGYEQF

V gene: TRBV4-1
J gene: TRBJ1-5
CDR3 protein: ASSQGRGQGLQPQH

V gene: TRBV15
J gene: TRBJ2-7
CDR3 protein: ATSRDKGTTYEQY

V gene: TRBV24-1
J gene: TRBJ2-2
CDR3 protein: ATSDAQTSPNTGELF

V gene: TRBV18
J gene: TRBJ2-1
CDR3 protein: ASSTGAHEQF

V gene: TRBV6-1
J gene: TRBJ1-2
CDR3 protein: ASSDLQGTGWSYGYT

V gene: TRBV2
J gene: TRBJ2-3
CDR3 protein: ASSPGLITDTQY

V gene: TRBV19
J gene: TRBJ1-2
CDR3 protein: ASSSNYGYT

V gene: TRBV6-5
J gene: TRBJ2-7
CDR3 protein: ASSLAGGEYEQY

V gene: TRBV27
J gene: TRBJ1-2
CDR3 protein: ASSFQGQGYGYT

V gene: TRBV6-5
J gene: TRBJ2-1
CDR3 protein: ATVLEVPSYNEQF

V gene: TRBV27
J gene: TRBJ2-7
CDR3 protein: ASSLGNEQY

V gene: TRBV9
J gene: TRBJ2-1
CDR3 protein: ASSPHGGTPYNEQF

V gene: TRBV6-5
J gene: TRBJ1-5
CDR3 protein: ASSYYPGINQPQH

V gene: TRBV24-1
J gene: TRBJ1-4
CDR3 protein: ATSGGAEPEKLF

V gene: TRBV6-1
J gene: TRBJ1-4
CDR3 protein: ASSEMTGSGEKLF

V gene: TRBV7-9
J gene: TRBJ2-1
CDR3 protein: ASSPRGSSYNEQF

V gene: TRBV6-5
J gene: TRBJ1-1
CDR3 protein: ASSIGQGQPEAF

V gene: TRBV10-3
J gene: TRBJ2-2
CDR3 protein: AIRTVAGGLKTGELF

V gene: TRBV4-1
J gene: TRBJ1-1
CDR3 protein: ASSQDWARNTEAF

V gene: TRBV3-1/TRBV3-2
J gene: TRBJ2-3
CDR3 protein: ASSQDRGTGFGDTQY

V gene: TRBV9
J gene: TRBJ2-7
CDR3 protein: ASQEGAGSYEQY

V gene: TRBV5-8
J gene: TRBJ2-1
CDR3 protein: ANSLKLAGVRPF

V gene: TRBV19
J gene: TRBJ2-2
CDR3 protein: ASSSTSGRAFGELF

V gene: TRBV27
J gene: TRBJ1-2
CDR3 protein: ASSPRMPQGNYGYT

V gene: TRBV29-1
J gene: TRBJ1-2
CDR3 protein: SVEPGTGGVGFYGYT

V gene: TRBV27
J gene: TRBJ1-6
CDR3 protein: ASSVGTGNNSPLH

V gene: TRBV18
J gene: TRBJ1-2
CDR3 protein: ASSPLRETGTGYT

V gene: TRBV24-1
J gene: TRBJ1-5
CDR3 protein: ATPYGQGPQPQH

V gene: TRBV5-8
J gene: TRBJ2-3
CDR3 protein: ASSGGLFHSTDTQY

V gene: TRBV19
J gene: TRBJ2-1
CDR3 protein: ASSIQAAGEQF

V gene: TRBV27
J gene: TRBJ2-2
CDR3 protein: ASSLTGKVGELF

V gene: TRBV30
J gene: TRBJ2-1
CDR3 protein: AWTLYNEQF

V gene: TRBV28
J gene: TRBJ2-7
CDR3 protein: ASSGGDPNSYEQY

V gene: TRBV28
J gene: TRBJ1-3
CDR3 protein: ASSPLGGAGNTIY

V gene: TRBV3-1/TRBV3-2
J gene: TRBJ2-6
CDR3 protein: ASSLIAGGGSGANVLT

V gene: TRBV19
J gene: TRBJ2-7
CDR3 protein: ASSIDFPGQGSHEQY

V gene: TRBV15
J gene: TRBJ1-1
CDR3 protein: ATSREVERTEAF

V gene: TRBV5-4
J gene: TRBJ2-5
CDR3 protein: ASSPGTVQETQY

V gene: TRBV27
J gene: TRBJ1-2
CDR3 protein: ASSSLAPGDYGYT

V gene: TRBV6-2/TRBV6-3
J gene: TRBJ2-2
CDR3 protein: ASSYSTSGRVALYTGELF

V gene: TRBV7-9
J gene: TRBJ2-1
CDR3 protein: ASSTPRDSSYNEQF

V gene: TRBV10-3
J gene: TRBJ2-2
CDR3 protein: AISDRDPGELF

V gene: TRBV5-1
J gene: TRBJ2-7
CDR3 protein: ASSQTPAEQY

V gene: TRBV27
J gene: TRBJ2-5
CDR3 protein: ASSLKLAGGPVQETQY